This entry describes one T cell receptor beta chain. Its specific antigen is unknown. Base-call qualities are not available, and no considerably larger clone is one nucleotide away. This sample is drawn from a study of T cell responses to AZD1222 COVID-19 vaccine (dated by TCRdb to the early 2020s). Background for the entire study: A total of around 240 trial participants underwent TCR sequencing, of whom some 210 received two doses of AZD1222 and 26 received two doses of the MenACWY control vaccine. Trial participants were enrolled by age into 18-55, 56-69 and 70-plus year subgroups, with around 150, 28 and 57 TCR-sequenced participants respectively.

The time point label here, explained by the study, means: about 28 days (+/-7) after the second vaccine dose. What the treatment or condition label conveys for this sample: meningococcal conjugate vaccine given as trial control. Vaccinee samples came from UK trials COV001 and COV002, including a single-blind randomized controlled phase 2/3 trial of AZD1222 (ChAdOx1 nCoV-19) in healthy adults. For TCRbeta chain sequencing, PBMC samples were collected from trial participants at day 0 and at day 28 after the second dose. The CDR3 regions of human TCRbeta chains were subjected to immunosequencing. Per the source publication's procedure: Repertoire TCRs were checked for matches against a reference library of SARS-CoV-2-specific TCRs that had been generated using the MIRA antigen-specificity platform. Breadth was defined as the fraction of unique TCRs that were SARS-CoV-2-associated. Depth was defined as the fraction of total T cells that were SARS-CoV-2-associated. Using the MIRA data, each spike-specific TCR was mapped to the spike region that the TCR reacts to and placed in a CD4 or CD8 class. Log10-transformed breadth and depth values were compared by one-way ANOVA with Sidak's multiple comparisons tests. TCRdb mirrors the immuneACCESS table, restricted to in-frame sequences. Some clones are absent from its copies; in checked studies, under half trace to an unresolved V gene, and the reason for the others is unknown. Clone size and V and J calls were adopted from that table, with D and trimming inferred from the DNA. This sample holds about 210,000 clones; 90% to 95% were observed only once. Around 1.7% of the sample rests with the top ten.

V ends up 1 base short and J 4 bases short, with an unmatched junction base count of 3. CDR1 and CDR2 are read off the germline V gene as MGHRA and YSYEKL. The CDR3, cysteine through phenylalanine, is 14 amino acids long. Just CDR3 DNA is preserved here, 42 bases in frame from base 1. The full study reports these points: Conclusions about previously exposed vaccinees were limited because only six AZD1222 recipients were SARS-CoV-2 seropositive at baseline. A significant rise in spike-specific TCR breadth and depth was observed after two AZD1222 doses relative to day 0 and relative to MenACWY recipients. Nearly half of unique spike-specific TCRs reportedly recognized epitopes outside regions mutated in the B.1.351 and B.1.1.7 variants. Because no day 14 peak-response samples were available, repertoires were characterized only after the peak T cell response. Most participants were white British and females outnumbered males, and the authors suggested that clonal diversity may have been underestimated. In the small 56-69-year group, the increase in depth fell short of significance, most likely because of low power. CD4 TCRs associated with the vaccine covered the entire spike protein, and the dominant responses were in regions 160-218 and 743-854.

Material: peripheral blood, obtained 28 days after the second dose of the MenACWY control vaccine. The receptor was derived from an adult who received the MenACWY meningococcal vaccine as a control. The chain uses TRBV4-1 and TRBJ1-1, and 7 junctional nucleotides match TRBD1. The DNA sequence is as follows: TGCGCCAGCAGCCAAGCAGGGGGAGGCACTGAAGCTTTCTTT. Its coded protein is CASSQAGGGTEAFF.